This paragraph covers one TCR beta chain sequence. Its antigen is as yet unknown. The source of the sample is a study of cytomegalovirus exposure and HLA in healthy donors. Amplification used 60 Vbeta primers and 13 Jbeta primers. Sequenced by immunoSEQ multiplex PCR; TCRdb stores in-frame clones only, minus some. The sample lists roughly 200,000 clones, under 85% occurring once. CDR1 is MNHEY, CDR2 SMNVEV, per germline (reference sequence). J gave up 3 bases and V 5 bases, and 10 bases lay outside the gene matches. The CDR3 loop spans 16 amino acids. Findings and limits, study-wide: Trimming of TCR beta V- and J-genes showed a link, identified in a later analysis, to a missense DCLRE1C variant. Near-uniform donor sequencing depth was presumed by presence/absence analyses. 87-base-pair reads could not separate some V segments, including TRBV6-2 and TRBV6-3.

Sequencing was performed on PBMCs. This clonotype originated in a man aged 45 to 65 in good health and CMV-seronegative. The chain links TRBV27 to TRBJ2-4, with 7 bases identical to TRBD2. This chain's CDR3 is CASSPAGGSDKNIQYF. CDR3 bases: TGTGCCAGCAGTCCCGCCGGCGGGAGTGACAAAAACATTCAGTACTTC.